Presented here are 31 T cell receptor beta chains from one specimen sequenced in a study of blood T cells in healthy people across ages (dated by TCRdb to between 2014 and 2016). The library came from 5' RACE. TCRdb records Illumina HiSeq 2500 as the sequencer. The second PCR ran for about 7 to 11 cycles and used a J-beta primer mix along with a sample-barcoded 5' primer. The raw public reads went through TCRdb reprocessing: fastp at Q25, MiXCR clone calling, in-frame beta chains kept. Every distinct CDR3 protein forms one entry, paired with its most common genes and DNA. This sample holds over 500,000 distinct CDR3 sequences; around 52% were observed only once. Approximately 12% of the sample rests with the top ten. What was sequenced was blood. Source of these receptors: a woman older than 75 in good health.

This clonotype was detected only a few times. V and J are TRBV20-1 and TRBJ2-4; D tentatively reads TRBD1 or TRBD2 (5 bases each). There are 16 residues in the CDR3. The germline CDR1 and CDR2 sequences are DFQATT and SNEGSKA (reference sequence). V was cut by 6 bases and J by 3 bases, with 21 bases left in between. The CDR3 loop is CSADPGPLRFKNIQYF. The CDR3 DNA reads as TGCAGTGCAGATCCGGGACCCCTGAGGTTCAAAAACATTCAGTACTTC.

The rearrangement joins TRBV27 to TRBJ2-6; D is unresolved. Germline CDR1 is MNHEY and CDR2 is SMNVEV (reference sequence). Trimming pared 11 bases from V and 3 bases from J, leaving 11 bases between. This CDR3 region has 13 residues. In DNA, the CDR3 is TGTGCCTCTCGTGGTGGTGGGGCCAACGTCCTGACTTTC. Translating it yields CASRGGGANVLTF.

On this clonotype itself: This could be a read error, since a much larger clone is one nucleotide away. DNA of the CDR3: TGTGCCAGCAGGGGACTAGTGGATAGCACAGATACGCAGTATTTT. Translated: CASRGLVDSTDTQYF. The genes are TRBV27 and TRBJ2-3; 8 bases are a match to TRBD2. This CDR3 comprises 15 residues. After removal of 6 bases from V and 0 bases from J, the junction contained 5 bases not matched to a gene. CDR1 is MNHEY and CDR2 is SMNVEV in the germline V gene (reference sequence).

The chain uses TRBV7-3 and TRBJ2-3, with D possibly being TRBD2 (5 bases). Germline values: CDR1 SGHTA, CDR2 FQGTGA. There are 15 residues in the CDR3. Trimming took 5 bases from V and 4 from J, leaving 16 bases between them. This CDR3 reads CASSQGSQRADTQYF. As DNA, the CDR3 is TGTGCCAGCAGCCAAGGGAGCCAACGCGCAGATACGCAGTATTTT.

A word on this clonotype: A read error may explain this, as a much larger clone is one base away. This sequence joins TRBV20-1 and TRBJ2-7; D may correspond to TRBD1 or TRBD2 (7 bases each). Germline loops: CDR1 DFQATT, CDR2 SNEGSKA (reference sequence). V lost 5 bases, J lost 3 bases, and 20 bases lay in between. CDR3 length equals 15 residues. DNA of the CDR3: TGCAGTGCTCCAGGGGGAGGGGGGCCCTTCTACGAGCAGTACTTC. It encodes CSAPGGGGPFYEQYF.

This clonotype showed up just once. V is TRBV5-1 and J is TRBJ1-4, with D perhaps matching TRBD1 (5 bases). The CDR3 is made up of 14 amino acids. The V end was cut by 2 bases, the J end by 5 bases, with 10 bases between. Germline-derived CDR1 and CDR2 are SGHRS and YFSETQ. CDR3 bases: TGCGCCAGCAGCTTCTCGGGGCTGAATGAAAAACTGTTTTTT. Translation: CASSFSGLNEKLFF. The full variable domain, its missing parts supplied by reference TRBV5-1 and TRBJ1-4, is KAGVTQTPRYLIKTRGQQVTLSCSPISGHRSVSWYQQTPGQGLQFLFEYFSETQRNKGNFPGRFSGRQFSNSRSEMNVSTLELGDSALYLCASSFSGLNEKLFFGSGTQLSVL.

As for this clonotype: A much larger clone is a single base away; this may be a read error. The rearrangement links TRBV20-1 to TRBJ1-6; possibly TRBD1 for D (6 bases). The CDR3 has 14 residues. The germline V gene has CDR1 DFQATT and CDR2 SNEGSKA (reference sequence). The CDR3 protein is CSASAGAKDSPPHF. In nucleotides, the CDR3 is TGCAGTGCTAGTGCGGGGGCTAAGGATTCACCCCCCCACTTT.

With respect to this clonotype: This may arise from a read error, as a much more abundant clone is one base away. This chain links TRBV7-2 with TRBJ2-5; D is undetermined. Trimming pared 5 bases from V and 11 bases from J, leaving 21 bases between. The CDR3 has 14 residues. Germline V gene lookup returns CDR1 SGHTA and CDR2 FQGNSA. For the CDR3, the DNA is TGTGCCAGCAGCCCGCGGTTTGGTTGGGATGAGCAGTACTTC. Translation: CASSPRFGWDEQYF. The full variable domain, with the rest looked up from reference TRBV7-2 and TRBJ2-5, is GAGVSQSPSNKVTEKGKDVELRCDPISGHTALYWYRQSLGQGLEFLIYFQGNSAPDKSGLPSDRFSAERTGGSVSTLTIQRTQQEDSAVYLCASSPRFGWDEQYFGPGTRLLVL.

The genes are TRBV11-2 and TRBJ1-1; D unresolved. The germline V and J ends were trimmed by 3 bases and 1 base, with 15 bases remaining between them. This CDR3 spans 16 amino acids. Germline V gene data show CDR1 as SGHAT and CDR2 as FQNNGV. The CDR3 loop is CASSLNRGLTNTEAFF. In nucleotides, the CDR3 is TGTGCCAGCAGCTTGAATAGAGGGCTCACGAACACTGAAGCTTTCTTT.

The chain has TRBV7-2 and TRBJ1-1; 7 nucleotides line up with TRBD1. The CDR3 consists of 11 residues. The junction had 3 bases not matched to a gene; V was cut back by 4 bases and J by 10 bases. The germline V gene has CDR1 SGHTA and CDR2 FQGNSA. The CDR3 DNA follows: TGTGCCAGCAGCTCATCAGGGGGAGCTTTCTTT. Its translation is CASSSSGGAFF.

Only a few counts were recorded for this clonotype. This chain joins TRBV6-1 and TRBJ2-2, with 11 bases fitting TRBD1. Germline values: CDR1 MNHNS, CDR2 SASEGT. The J segment lost 9 bases and the V segment lost 4 bases, leaving 4 bases of the junction unmatched. CDR3 length: 14 residues. The CDR3 region is CASSVGQGGRELFF. CDR3 bases: TGTGCCAGCAGTGTGGGACAGGGGGGAAGGGAGCTGTTTTTT.

This clonotype came up a few times. The V gene is TRBV2, the J gene TRBJ2-7, with a possible D match to TRBD2 (5 bases). Per the germline V gene, CDR1 is SNHLY and CDR2 is FYNNEI. The CDR3 length is 16 residues. The V gene lost 2 bases and the J gene lost 2 bases, with 16 bases spanning the gap. The CDR3: CASSERSGKAPYEQYF. As DNA, the CDR3 is TGTGCCAGCAGTGAAAGATCGGGGAAGGCACCCTACGAGCAGTACTTC.

This clonotype came up many times. The gene calls are TRBV10-3 and TRBJ2-1; D is unresolved. Germline CDR1 and CDR2: ENHRY and SYGVKD. V lost 2 bases to trimming and J lost 8 bases, with 7 bases between them. This CDR3 comprises 12 residues. The CDR3 region is CAISELSYEQFF. The CDR3 DNA follows: TGTGCCATCAGTGAGCTAAGCTATGAGCAGTTCTTC.

This clonotype has ten or more counts. The J gene is TRBJ1-2, the V gene TRBV3-1, with TRBD1 identical over 8 bases. The CDR3 is 11 amino acids. Germline V gene sequence: CDR1 LGHDT, CDR2 YNNKEL (reference sequence). Trimming took 6 bases from V and 13 from J; bases not matched to a gene: 7. The CDR3 coding sequence is TGTGCCAGCAGTTCCCGACAGGGGTGCACCTTC. It yields the protein CASSSRQGCTF.

This clonotype was seen more than once but under ten times. V and J are TRBV3-1 and TRBJ2-1; D might be TRBD2 (5 bases). Germline V gives CDR1 LGHDT, CDR2 YNNKEL (reference sequence). Between the trimmed V and J ends, which lost 3 bases and 9 bases, there was a span of 9 bases. This CDR3 has 12 amino acids. The CDR3 spells CASSHNRGEQFF. The CDR3 DNA reads TGTGCCAGCAGCCATAACCGGGGTGAGCAGTTCTTC.

The chain carries TRBV7-2 and TRBJ2-1, with D possibly TRBD2 on 6 matching bases. The germline gives CDR1 SGHTA, CDR2 FQGNSA. This CDR3 has 15 residues. V dropped 5 bases and J dropped 5 bases, with 16 bases sitting between them. The CDR3 is CASSRSGNPDNEQFF. Here the CDR3 DNA reads TGTGCCAGCAGCCGTAGCGGAAACCCTGACAATGAGCAGTTCTTC.

The V and J genes are TRBV3-1 and TRBJ2-7, with no clear D. Germline assignment: CDR1 LGHDT and CDR2 YNNKEL (reference sequence). The V end was cut by 0 bases, the J end by 6 bases, with 9 bases between. The CDR3 runs 13 residues. CDR3 residues: CASSQEDGREQYF. In DNA, the CDR3 is TGTGCCAGCAGCCAAGAGGACGGCCGCGAGCAGTACTTC.

The rearrangement joins TRBV12-3 or TRBV12-4 to TRBJ2-1; D unresolved. The CDR3 has 17 residues. Deletions cut 0 bases from V and 7 bases from J, with 19 bases between. The CDR3 DNA reads as TGTGCCAGCAGTTTAGCGAAATTTCCCGCGTCGTGGAATGAGCAGTTCTTC. It specifies CASSLAKFPASWNEQFF.

On this clonotype itself: With a much larger clone just one base away, this may be a read error. The chain is built from TRBV24-1 and TRBJ1-5; no clear D. Germline V CDR1 and CDR2: KGHDR, SFDVKD. V dropped 2 bases and J dropped 3 bases, with 7 bases sitting between them. This CDR3 is 14 amino acids long. CDR3 in DNA: TGTGCCACCAGTGATTCCGGCATCAATCAGCCCCAGCATTTT. This sequence encodes CATSDSGINQPQHF.

J is TRBJ2-3 and V is TRBV4-1; 7 bases fit TRBD1. The germline V gene encodes CDR1 MGHRA and CDR2 YSYEKL. The CDR3 totals 14 residues. The V gene end was trimmed by 1 base and the J gene end by 5 bases; junction bases not matched to a gene: 3. The CDR3 protein is CASSQGDSRDTQYF. As DNA, the CDR3 is TGCGCCAGCAGCCAAGGGGACAGTCGAGATACGCAGTATTTT.

The V gene is TRBV5-1, the J gene TRBJ2-1; D unresolved. This CDR3 is 16 amino acids long. Deletions cut 0 bases from V and 5 bases from J, with 15 bases between. Germline assignment: CDR1 SGHRS and CDR2 YFSETQ. The CDR3 loop is CASSLAGLVVHNEQFF. The CDR3 DNA sequence: TGCGCCAGCAGCTTGGCCGGCCTAGTGGTCCACAATGAGCAGTTCTTC.

The chain carries TRBV20-1 and TRBJ2-7; TRBD2 agrees at 8 bases. This CDR3 is 12 amino acids long. Germline V gene data show CDR1 as DFQATT and CDR2 as SNEGSKA (reference sequence). V gave up 8 bases and J gave up 4 bases; unmatched junction bases: 7. This CDR3 is CSSSAGVYEQYF. Here the CDR3 DNA reads TGCAGTTCTTCAGCGGGAGTGTACGAGCAGTACTTC.

The sample holds a few counts of this clonotype. The rearrangement links TRBV28 to TRBJ2-1, with D perhaps TRBD2 (7 bases). Per the germline V gene, CDR1 is MDHEN and CDR2 is SYDVKM. The CDR3 is 13 residues long. V was trimmed by 8 bases and J by 4 bases, leaving 12 bases between them. The CDR3, as DNA: TGTGCCAGCGGGGGGGCTGAATACAATGAGCAGTTCTTC. This translates into CASGGAEYNEQFF.

This clonotype has only a few counts. This chain links TRBV28 with TRBJ1-4, with D possibly matching TRBD1 (5 bases). Germline CDR1 reads MDHEN; CDR2 reads SYDVKM. V dropped 4 bases and J dropped 6 bases, with 18 bases sitting between them. This CDR3 is 16 amino acids long. The CDR3 here is CASSSTDSGRYEKLFF. The CDR3 DNA reads TGTGCCAGCAGTTCTACGGACTCGGGACGGTATGAAAAACTGTTTTTT.

A note on this clonotype: This sequence may be a read error, since a much larger clone differs from it by one base. The chain recombines TRBV5-1 with TRBJ1-2, with TRBD1 as a possible D gene (6 bases). The CDR3 has 13 amino acids. From germline, CDR1 is SGHRS and CDR2 YFSETQ. The CDR3 DNA reads as TGCGCCCGCAGCTACGACAGGAGCTATGGCTACACCTTC. Residues: CARSYDRSYGYTF.

This clonotype was seen repeatedly, ten times or more. This chain connects TRBV12-3 or TRBV12-4 to TRBJ2-1, with 7 nucleotides matching TRBD2. CDR3 length equals 16 residues. V lost 7 bases to trimming and J lost 2 bases; unmatched junction nucleotides: 11. The CDR3 bases are TGTGCCAGCACCCGGGAGCCGGGGGGTCCCTACAATGAGCAGTTCTTC. As protein: CASTREPGGPYNEQFF.

This sequence joins TRBV7-9 and TRBJ1-5; TRBD1 matches 9 bases. The CDR3 extends over 16 amino acids. J was trimmed by 5 bases and V by 5 bases; bases with no gene match: 10. Germline CDR1 and CDR2: SEHNR and FQNEAQ (reference sequence). In DNA form, the CDR3 reads TGTGCCAGCAGCGAACAAGCGGGACAGGGACATCAGCCCCAGCATTTT. Protein: CASSEQAGQGHQPQHF.

The chain carries TRBV3-1 and TRBJ1-2; 7 nucleotides align to TRBD1. CDR3 size: 15 residues. Germline assignment: CDR1 LGHDT and CDR2 YNNKEL (reference sequence). J gave up 4 bases and V 5 bases, and 10 bases lay outside the gene matches. DNA of the CDR3: TGTGCCAGCAGCGAAGGGACAGCATTCCTCTATGGCTACACCTTC. Amino acids: CASSEGTAFLYGYTF.

This rearrangement joins TRBV4-1 to TRBJ1-4, with 7 bases that match TRBD1. The V and J ends lost 2 bases and 7 bases, in that order; junction bases with no gene match: 7. CDR3 length: 15 amino acids. Germline values: CDR1 MGHRA, CDR2 YSYEKL. The CDR3 loop is CASSQIDRAGEKLFF. The CDR3 bases are TGCGCCAGCAGCCAAATAGACAGGGCGGGTGAAAAACTGTTTTTT.

This clonotype has a single count. The V gene is TRBV20-1, the J gene TRBJ2-6; D could derive from TRBD1 or TRBD2 (5 bases each). The germline V gene has CDR1 DFQATT and CDR2 SNEGSKA (reference sequence). CDR3 length equals 14 residues. Trimming took 5 bases from V and 4 from J, leaving 12 bases between them. The CDR3 loop reads CSAQAGTGANVLTF. In DNA, the CDR3 is TGCAGTGCTCAAGCAGGGACCGGGGCCAACGTCCTGACTTTC.

The genes are TRBV4-2 and TRBJ2-7; no clear D gene. CDR1 LGHNA and CDR2 YNFKEQ come from the germline V gene. V dropped 1 base and J dropped 3 bases, with 10 bases sitting between them. CDR3 length: 14 residues. CDR3 nucleotides: TGTGCCAGCAGCCAAGGCTTACAAGGCTACGAGCAGTACTTC. Amino acid sequence: CASSQGLQGYEQYF.